This T cell receptor (beta chain) is drawn from a study of Tregs in tolerant kidney transplant recipients (dated by TCRdb to between 2018 and 2021). Background on the whole study: TCRbeta sequencing was used in the study to identify donor-specific regulatory T cells before combined kidney and bone marrow transplantation, and the identified cells were then tracked after transplant. TCRbeta repertoire sequencing was used in a few healthy controls to compare several ways of expanding Tregs specific for an allogeneic donor. Overall study outcomes, separate from this receptor: The study was limited by small patient numbers, and the findings need validation in larger populations and under other immunosuppression protocols. Expanding Tregs with activated donor B cells appeared to identify the most biologically relevant and donor-specific TCRbeta repertoire. Biological reproducibility was not directly assessed, although technical replication error appeared to be minimal.

A word on this clone: Its antigen is still unknown. No base qualities exist here, and no much larger clone lies one base off it. The same CDR3 is also encoded by other DNA sequences in this sample.

For TCRbeta CDR3 sequencing, genomic DNA from the sorted cells was extracted using the QIAGEN DNeasy Blood and Tissue Kit. High-throughput TCRbeta CDR3 sequencing was carried out commercially through immunoSEQ, with PCR amplification with bias correction and internal controls included. As for the original processing: Unique productive TCRbeta sequences were defined by CDR3 nucleotide sequence when primers matched and otherwise by CDR3 amino acid sequence together with Vbeta and Jbeta genes. To correct for sorting error, sequences found in more than one sorted population at a frequency ratio of 2:1 or less were discarded, and the remaining shared sequences were assigned to the population with the higher frequency. Sequences were defined as donor-reactive when expanded at least 5-fold in CFSE-low cells versus unstimulated cells and present at a frequency of at least 0.01% in CFSE-low cells. Jensen-Shannon divergence, calculated on the top 100 TCRbeta sequences ranked by frequency, was used to quantify repertoire divergence. When a sample had multiple sequencing runs, each run was corrected for sorting error separately and the runs were then pooled. Held by TCRdb, this immuneACCESS table contains in-frame sequences only and omits some clones. Under half of the omission traces to an unresolved V gene where checked; the cause of the rest is unknown. V, J and clone size derive from that table, while D and trimming were established from the DNA sequence. Here the sample has some 65,000 clones; over 80% occur a single time. In total, the top ten clones hold 4.5% to 5.5% of the sample.

Unstimulated Tregs (CD4+CD25+CD127-), CD4+ non-Tregs (CD4+CD25-), CD4 and CD8 cells were FACS-sorted from thawed PBMCs. Healthy control blood was obtained either as purchased buffy coats or from healthy volunteers. Healthy control blood was processed by Ficoll density gradient to PBMCs and cryopreserved; patient PBMCs were collected before and after transplant. Source material: CD4+ T cells from blood. The TCR comes from a human donor in good health.

The CDR3 is CASSLDGGAIGGYTF. The DNA sequence is TGCGCCAGCAGCTTGGATGGGGGCGCCATCGGTGGCTACACCTTC. Rearrangement joined TRBV5-1 to TRBJ1-2; possibly the D gene is TRBD1, per 6 matching bases. At the junction V is shortened by 0 bases and J by 7 bases, with 16 bases in between. The CDR3 runs 15 amino acids, cysteine and phenylalanine included. The CDR3 DNA has 45 bases and is translated from base 1. CDR1 and CDR2 were assigned from the germline V gene as SGHRS and YFSETQ.